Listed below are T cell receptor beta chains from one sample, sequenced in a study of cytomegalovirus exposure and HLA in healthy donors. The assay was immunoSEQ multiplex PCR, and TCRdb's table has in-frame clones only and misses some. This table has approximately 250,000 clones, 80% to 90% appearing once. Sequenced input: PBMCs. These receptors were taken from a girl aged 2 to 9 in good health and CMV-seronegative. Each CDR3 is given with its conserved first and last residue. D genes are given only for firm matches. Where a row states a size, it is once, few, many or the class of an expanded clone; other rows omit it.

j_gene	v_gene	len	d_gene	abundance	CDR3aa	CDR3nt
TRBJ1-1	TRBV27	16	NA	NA	CASSLFGQGIYTEAFF	TGTGCCAGCAGTTTATTCGGCCAGGGGATATACACTGAAGCTTTCTTT
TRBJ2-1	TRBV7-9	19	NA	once	CASSFLLRRFPHSYNEQFF	TGTGCCAGCAGCTTTCTTCTCCGGAGGTTCCCCCACTCCTACAATGAGCAGTTCTTC
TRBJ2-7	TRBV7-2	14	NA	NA	CASSLASAVYEQYF	TGTGCCAGCAGCTTAGCGTCAGCGGTCTACGAGCAGTACTTC
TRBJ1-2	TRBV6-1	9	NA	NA	CAVRGGYTF	TGTGCCGTCCGGGGTGGCTACACCTTC
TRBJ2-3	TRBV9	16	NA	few	CASSVGTKTSTDTQYF	TGTGCCAGCAGCGTAGGCACAAAGACTAGCACAGATACGCAGTATTTT
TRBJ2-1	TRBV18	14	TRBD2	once	CASSQGLAYSEQFF	TGTGCCAGCTCACAGGGACTAGCTTATAGTGAGCAGTTCTTC
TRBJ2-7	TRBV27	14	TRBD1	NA	CASRRQGARYEQYF	TGTGCCAGCAGAAGACAGGGGGCAAGGTACGAGCAGTACTTC
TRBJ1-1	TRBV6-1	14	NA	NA	CASSESHGDTEAFF	TGTGCCAGCAGTGAAAGTCACGGGGACACTGAAGCTTTCTTT
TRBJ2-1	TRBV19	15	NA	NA	CASSITRLVGNEQFF	TGTGCCAGTAGTATAACGAGACTAGTGGGAAATGAGCAGTTCTTC
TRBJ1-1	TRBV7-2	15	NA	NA	CASSRRVGANTEAFF	TGTGCCAGCAGTCGAAGGGTAGGGGCGAACACTGAAGCTTTCTTT
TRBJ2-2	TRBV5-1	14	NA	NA	CASSRRTDTGELFF	TGCGCCAGCAGCAGGAGGACTGACACCGGGGAGCTGTTTTTT
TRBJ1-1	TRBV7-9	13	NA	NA	CASSLVGSTEAFF	TGTGCCAGCAGCTTAGTGGGGAGCACTGAAGCTTTCTTT
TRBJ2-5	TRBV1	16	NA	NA	CTSSLPSSGAWKTQYF	TGCACCAGCAGCCTTCCCTCGAGCGGGGCGTGGAAGACCCAGTACTTC
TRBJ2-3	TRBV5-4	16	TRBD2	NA	CASSLGTSGASDTQYF	TGTGCCAGCAGCTTGGGGACTAGCGGGGCTTCAGATACGCAGTATTTT
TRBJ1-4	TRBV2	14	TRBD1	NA	CASSLTGVEGKLFF	TGTGCCAGCAGTCTGACAGGGGTAGAGGGAAAACTGTTTTTT
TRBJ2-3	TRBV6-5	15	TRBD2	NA	CASSYKVGGKGTQYF	TGTGCCAGCAGTTACAAGGTGGGGGGGAAGGGGACGCAGTATTTT
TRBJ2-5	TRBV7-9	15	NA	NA	CASSSKPVPQETQYF	TGTGCCAGCAGCTCTAAGCCCGTGCCCCAAGAGACCCAGTACTTC
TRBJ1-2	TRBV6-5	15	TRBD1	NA	CASSYLGQGNYGYTF	TGTGCCAGCAGTTACTTGGGACAGGGGAACTATGGCTACACCTTC
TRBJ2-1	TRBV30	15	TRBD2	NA	CAWSGLAGLYNEQFF	TGTGCCTGGAGTGGGCTAGCGGGACTCTACAATGAGCAGTTCTTC
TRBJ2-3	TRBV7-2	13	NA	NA	CASGTGSTYTQYF	TGTGCCAGCGGAACGGGGTCCACGTATACGCAGTATTTT